What follows are 8 T cell receptor beta chains derived from one specimen sequenced in a study of OX40 agonist ivuxolimab in advanced cancers. The protocol was immunoSEQ multiplex PCR, while the TCRdb copy is restricted to in-frame clones and leaves out a portion. This sample has 50,000 to 80,000 clones; approximately 84% occur once, and the top ten carry about 9.4%. Source: CD4+ or CD8+ T cells sorted from blood, taken in a trial of the OX40 agonist ivuxolimab. These receptors originate from an adult with an advanced solid tumor such as melanoma, head and neck, liver or kidney cancer.

V and J are TRBV6-1 and TRBJ2-5, with D tentatively TRBD1 (6 bases). The V and J ends lost 5 bases and 3 bases respectively, with 13 bases between them. This CDR3 spans 14 amino acids. Germline loops: CDR1 MNHNS, CDR2 SASEGT. The chain's CDR3 is CASSQDSAKETQYF. The CDR3 DNA is TGTGCCAGCAGTCAGGACAGCGCCAAAGAGACCCAGTACTTC.

Here the CDR3 DNA reads TGTGCCAGCAGCCAACTACAGGGGGCAAACTACGAGCAGTACTTC. Its protein is CASSQLQGANYEQYF. The J gene is TRBJ2-7, the V gene TRBV4-2; 9 bases align to TRBD1. Germline V gives CDR1 LGHNA, CDR2 YNFKEQ. V trimming: 2 bases; J trimming: 3 bases; junction bases outside the gene matches: 5. This CDR3 is 15 amino acids long.

The V and J genes are TRBV9 and TRBJ2-5; D is ambiguous. The CDR3 is 13 amino acids. Per the germline V gene, CDR1 is SGDLS and CDR2 is YYNGEE. The germline V and J ends were trimmed by 4 bases and 1 base, with 8 bases remaining between them. The CDR3 spells CASSPRSQETQYF. The CDR3 DNA sequence: TGTGCCAGCAGCCCCCGGTCCCAAGAGACCCAGTACTTC.

The rearrangement links TRBV29-1 to TRBJ2-1; D perhaps matches TRBD2 (6 bases). Looked up from germline, CDR1 is SQVTM and CDR2 is ANQGSEA. This CDR3 comprises 10 residues. The CDR3 spells CIAGSNEQFF. The CDR3 DNA follows: TGCATTGCCGGGAGCAATGAGCAGTTCTTC.

The chain combines TRBV10-3 with TRBJ2-7; D perhaps matches TRBD1 (6 bases). Trimming pared 4 bases from V and 2 bases from J, leaving 12 bases between. CDR1 is ENHRY and CDR2 is SYGVKD in the germline V gene. The CDR3 loop spans 14 amino acids. The CDR3 region is CAISGGREAYEQYF. In DNA, the CDR3 is TGTGCCATCAGTGGGGGGCGCGAAGCCTACGAGCAGTACTTC.

This chain links TRBV4-3 with TRBJ1-6, with 7 positions matching TRBD1. The CDR3 consists of 14 residues. Per the germline V gene, CDR1 is LGHNA and CDR2 is YSLEER. Trimming took 0 bases from V and 7 from J; bases not matched to a gene: 0. For the CDR3, the DNA is TGCGCCAGCAGCCAAGAGGGACAGAATTCACCCCTCCACTTT. Translating it yields CASSQEGQNSPLHF.

The V gene is TRBV10-3, the J gene TRBJ1-4; TRBD1 is a possible D gene (5 bases). CDR3 length: 15 amino acids. Germline V gene lookup returns CDR1 ENHRY and CDR2 SYGVKD. V lost 6 bases to trimming and J lost 5 bases, with 16 bases between them. In DNA, the CDR3 is TGTGCCATCAGGTCCGGGACGGGGGTCAATGAAAAACTGTTTTTT. Translating it yields CAIRSGTGVNEKLFF.

The chain uses TRBV11-2 and TRBJ2-7, with D maybe TRBD1 (5 bases). Germline V gene sequence: CDR1 SGHAT, CDR2 FQNNGV. Trimming cost V 3 bases and J 0 bases, with 12 bases left between them. CDR3 length equals 15 residues. CDR3 region: CASSLHRSISYEQYF. CDR3 sequence (DNA): TGTGCCAGCAGCTTGCACAGGTCGATCTCCTACGAGCAGTACTTC.